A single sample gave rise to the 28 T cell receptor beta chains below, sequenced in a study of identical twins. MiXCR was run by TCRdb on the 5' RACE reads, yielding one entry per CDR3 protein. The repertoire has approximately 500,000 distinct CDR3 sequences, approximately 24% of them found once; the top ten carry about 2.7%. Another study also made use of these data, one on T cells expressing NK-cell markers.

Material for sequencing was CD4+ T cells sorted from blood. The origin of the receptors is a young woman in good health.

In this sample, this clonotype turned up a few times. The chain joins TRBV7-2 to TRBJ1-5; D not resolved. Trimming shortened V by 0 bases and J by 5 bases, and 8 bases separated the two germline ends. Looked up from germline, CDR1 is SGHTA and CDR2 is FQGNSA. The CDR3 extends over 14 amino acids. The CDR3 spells CASSLALAYQPQHF. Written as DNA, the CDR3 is TGTGCCAGCAGCTTAGCCCTTGCCTATCAGCCCCAGCATTTT.

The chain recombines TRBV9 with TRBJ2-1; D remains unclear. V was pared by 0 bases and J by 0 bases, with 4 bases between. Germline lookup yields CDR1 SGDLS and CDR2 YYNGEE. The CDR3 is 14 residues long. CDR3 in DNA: TGTGCCAGCAGCGTAGCGGTCTCCTACAATGAGCAGTTCTTC. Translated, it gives CASSVAVSYNEQFF.

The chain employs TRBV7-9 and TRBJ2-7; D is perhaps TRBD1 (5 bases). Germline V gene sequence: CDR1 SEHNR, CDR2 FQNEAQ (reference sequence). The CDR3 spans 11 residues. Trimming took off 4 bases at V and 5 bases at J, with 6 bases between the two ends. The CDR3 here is CASSSGNEQYF. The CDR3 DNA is TGTGCCAGCAGCTCAGGGAACGAGCAGTACTTC.

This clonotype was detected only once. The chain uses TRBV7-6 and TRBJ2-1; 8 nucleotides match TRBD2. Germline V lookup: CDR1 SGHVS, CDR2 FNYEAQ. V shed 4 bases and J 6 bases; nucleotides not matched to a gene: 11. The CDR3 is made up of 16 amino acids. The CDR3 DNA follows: TGTGCCAGCAGCTCCCAGGCGGGAGGCCCCTCCAATGAGCAGTTCTTC. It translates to CASSSQAGGPSNEQFF.

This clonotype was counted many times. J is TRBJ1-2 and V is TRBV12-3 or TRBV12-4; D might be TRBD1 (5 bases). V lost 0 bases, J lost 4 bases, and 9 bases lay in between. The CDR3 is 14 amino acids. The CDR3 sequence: CASSLAGARYGYTF. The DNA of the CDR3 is TGTGCCAGCAGTTTAGCAGGGGCGCGCTATGGCTACACCTTC.

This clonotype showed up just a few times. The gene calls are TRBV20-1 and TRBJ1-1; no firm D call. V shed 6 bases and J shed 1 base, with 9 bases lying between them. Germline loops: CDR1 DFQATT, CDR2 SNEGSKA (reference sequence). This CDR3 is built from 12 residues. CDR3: CSAASANTEAFF. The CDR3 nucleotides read TGCAGTGCGGCCTCAGCGAACACTGAAGCTTTCTTT.

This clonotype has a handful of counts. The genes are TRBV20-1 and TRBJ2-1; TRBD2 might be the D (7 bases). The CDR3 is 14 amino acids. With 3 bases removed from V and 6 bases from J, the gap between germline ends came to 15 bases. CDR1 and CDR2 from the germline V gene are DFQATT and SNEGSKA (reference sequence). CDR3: CSARRGGASNEQFF. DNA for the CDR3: TGCAGTGCTAGGAGAGGGGGGGCGAGCAATGAGCAGTTCTTC.

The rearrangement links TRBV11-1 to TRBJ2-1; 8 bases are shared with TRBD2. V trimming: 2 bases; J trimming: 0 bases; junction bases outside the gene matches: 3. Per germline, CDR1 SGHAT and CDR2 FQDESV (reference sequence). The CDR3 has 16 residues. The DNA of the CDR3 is TGTGCCAGCAGCTTACGGCGGGGGGCCTCCTACAATGAGCAGTTCTTC. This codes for CASSLRRGASYNEQFF.

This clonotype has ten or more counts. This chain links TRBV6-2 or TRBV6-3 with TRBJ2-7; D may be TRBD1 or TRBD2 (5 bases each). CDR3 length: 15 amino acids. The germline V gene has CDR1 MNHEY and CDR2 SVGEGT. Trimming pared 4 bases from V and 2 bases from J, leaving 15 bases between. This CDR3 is CASSSKTGTPYEQYF. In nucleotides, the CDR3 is TGTGCCAGCAGTTCAAAGACCGGGACCCCCTACGAGCAGTACTTC.

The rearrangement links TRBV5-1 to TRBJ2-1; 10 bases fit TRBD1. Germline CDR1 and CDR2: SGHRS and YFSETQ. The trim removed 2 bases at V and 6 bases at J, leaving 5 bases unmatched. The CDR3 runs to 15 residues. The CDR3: CASSLRDRGSNEQFF. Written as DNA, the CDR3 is TGCGCCAGCAGCTTACGGGACAGGGGCTCCAATGAGCAGTTCTTC.

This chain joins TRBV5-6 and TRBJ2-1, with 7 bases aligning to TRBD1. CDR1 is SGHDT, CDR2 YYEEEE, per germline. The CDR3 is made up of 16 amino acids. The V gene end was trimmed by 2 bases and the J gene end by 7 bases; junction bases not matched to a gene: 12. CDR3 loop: CASSFGPQGTVNEQFF. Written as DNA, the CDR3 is TGTGCCAGCAGCTTCGGCCCCCAGGGGACAGTGAATGAGCAGTTCTTC.

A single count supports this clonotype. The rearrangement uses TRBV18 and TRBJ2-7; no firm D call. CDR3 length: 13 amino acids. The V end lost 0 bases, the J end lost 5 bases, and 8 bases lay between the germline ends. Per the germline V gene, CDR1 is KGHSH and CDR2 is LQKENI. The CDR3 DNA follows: TGTGCCAGCTCACCACCTACGGTGGACGAGCAGTACTTC. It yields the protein CASSPPTVDEQYF.

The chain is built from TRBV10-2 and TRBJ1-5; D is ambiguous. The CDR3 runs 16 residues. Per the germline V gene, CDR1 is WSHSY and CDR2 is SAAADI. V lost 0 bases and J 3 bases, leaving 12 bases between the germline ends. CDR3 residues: CASSESGSPTNQPQHF. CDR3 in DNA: TGCGCCAGCAGTGAGTCTGGCAGTCCGACCAATCAGCCCCAGCATTTT.

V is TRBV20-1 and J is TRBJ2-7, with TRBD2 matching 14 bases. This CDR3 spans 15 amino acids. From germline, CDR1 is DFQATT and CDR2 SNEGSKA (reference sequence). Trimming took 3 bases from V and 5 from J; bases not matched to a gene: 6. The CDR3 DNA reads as TGCAGTGCTAGGGGGACTAGCGGGAGAATCAACGAGCAGTACTTC. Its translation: CSARGTSGRINEQYF.

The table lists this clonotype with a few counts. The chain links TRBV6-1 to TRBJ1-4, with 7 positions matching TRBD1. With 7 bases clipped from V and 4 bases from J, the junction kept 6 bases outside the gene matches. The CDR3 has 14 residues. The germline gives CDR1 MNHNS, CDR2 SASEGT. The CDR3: CASKNRGDNEKLFF. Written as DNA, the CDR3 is TGTGCCAGCAAAAACAGGGGCGATAATGAAAAACTGTTTTTT.

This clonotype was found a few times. The DNA for the CDR3 is TGCAGCAGTGTGGAGGGGGGTTACCAAGAGACCCAGTACTTC. The encoded protein is CSSVEGGYQETQYF. The chain joins TRBV29-1 to TRBJ2-5; D may be TRBD1 or TRBD2 (6 bases each). The germline V gene has CDR1 SQVTM and CDR2 ANQGSEA. This CDR3 is built from 14 residues. Trimming pared 8 bases from V and 0 bases from J, leaving 16 bases between. Full variable domain (remainder filled in from reference TRBV29-1 and TRBJ2-5): SAVISQKPSRDICQRGTSLTIQCQVDSQVTMMFWYRQQPGQSLTLIATANQGSEATYESGFVIDKFPISRPNLTFSTLTVSNMSPEDSSIYLCSSVEGGYQETQYFGPGTRLLVL.

The CDR3: CASSSMGHSANTEAFF. CDR3 in DNA: TGTGCCAGCAGCTCTATGGGGCACTCCGCGAACACTGAAGCTTTCTTT. V gene TRBV7-8 combines with J gene TRBJ1-1; tentative D call: TRBD1 (5 bases). Germline V lookup: CDR1 SGHVS, CDR2 FQNEAQ. The CDR3 extends over 16 amino acids. V lost 4 bases to trimming and J lost 1 base, with 16 bases between them.

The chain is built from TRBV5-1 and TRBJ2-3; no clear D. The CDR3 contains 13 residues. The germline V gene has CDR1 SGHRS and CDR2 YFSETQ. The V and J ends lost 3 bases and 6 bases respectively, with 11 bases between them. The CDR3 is CASSSPDADTQYF. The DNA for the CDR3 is TGCGCCAGCAGCTCCCCCGACGCCGATACGCAGTATTTT.

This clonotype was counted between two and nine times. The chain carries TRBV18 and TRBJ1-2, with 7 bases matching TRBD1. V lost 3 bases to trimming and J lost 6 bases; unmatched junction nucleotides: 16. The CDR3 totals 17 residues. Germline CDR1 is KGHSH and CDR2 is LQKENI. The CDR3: CASSPSVPDPGQHGYTF. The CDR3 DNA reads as TGTGCCAGCTCACCTTCCGTGCCCGATCCGGGACAGCATGGCTACACCTTC.

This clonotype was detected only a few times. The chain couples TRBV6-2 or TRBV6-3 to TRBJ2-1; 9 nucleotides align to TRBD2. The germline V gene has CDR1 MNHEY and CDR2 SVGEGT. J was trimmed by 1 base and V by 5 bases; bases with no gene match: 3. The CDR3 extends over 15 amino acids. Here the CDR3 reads CASSQLAGSYNEQFF. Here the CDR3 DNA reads TGTGCCAGCAGTCAACTAGCGGGTTCCTACAATGAGCAGTTCTTC.

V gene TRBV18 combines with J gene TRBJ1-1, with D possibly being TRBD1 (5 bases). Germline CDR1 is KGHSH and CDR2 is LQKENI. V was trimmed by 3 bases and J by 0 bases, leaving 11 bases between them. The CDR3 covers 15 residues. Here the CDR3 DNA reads TGTGCCAGCTCACCTTGGGCAGGGATGAACACTGAAGCTTTCTTT. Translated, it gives CASSPWAGMNTEAFF. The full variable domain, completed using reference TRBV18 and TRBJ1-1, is NAGVMQNPRHLVRRRGQEARLRCSPMKGHSHVYWYRQLPEEGLKFMVYLQKENIIDESGMPKERFSAEFPKEGPSILRIQQVVRGDSAAYFCASSPWAGMNTEAFFGQGTRLTVV.

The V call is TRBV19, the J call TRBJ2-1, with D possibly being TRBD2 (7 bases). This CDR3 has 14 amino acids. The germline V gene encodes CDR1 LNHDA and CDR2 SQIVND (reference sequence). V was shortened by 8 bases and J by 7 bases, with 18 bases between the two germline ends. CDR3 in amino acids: CASVGRGLSNEQFF. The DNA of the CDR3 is TGTGCCAGTGTGGGGAGGGGGTTGTCGAATGAGCAGTTCTTC.

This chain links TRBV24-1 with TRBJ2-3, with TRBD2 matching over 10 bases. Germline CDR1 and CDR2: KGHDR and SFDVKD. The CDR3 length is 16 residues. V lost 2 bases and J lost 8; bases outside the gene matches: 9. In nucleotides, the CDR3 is TGTGCCACCAGTGATTCCTGGACTAGCGGACCCTTTACGCAGTATTTT. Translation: CATSDSWTSGPFTQYF.

CDR3 bases: TGTGCCAGTAGTATAATAAGGGGGGACGGCTACACCTTC. It specifies CASSIIRGDGYTF. The chain combines TRBV19 with TRBJ1-2, with a tentative D call TRBD1 (6 bases). With 2 bases removed from V and 8 bases from J, the gap between germline ends came to 12 bases. CDR1 LNHDA and CDR2 SQIVND come from the germline V gene (reference sequence). This CDR3 has 13 residues.

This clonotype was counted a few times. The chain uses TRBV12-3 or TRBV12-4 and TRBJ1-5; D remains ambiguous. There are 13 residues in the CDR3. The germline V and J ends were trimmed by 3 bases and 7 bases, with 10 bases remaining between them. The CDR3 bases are TGTGCCAGCAGTTTCGGTTCGAGACAGCCCCAGCATTTT. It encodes CASSFGSRQPQHF.

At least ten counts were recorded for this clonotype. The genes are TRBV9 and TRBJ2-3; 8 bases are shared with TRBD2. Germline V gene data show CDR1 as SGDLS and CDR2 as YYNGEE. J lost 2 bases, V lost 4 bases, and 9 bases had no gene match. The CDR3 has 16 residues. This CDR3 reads CASSPRGRGDTDTQYF. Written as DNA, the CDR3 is TGTGCCAGCAGCCCCCGTGGGCGGGGGGACACAGATACGCAGTATTTT.

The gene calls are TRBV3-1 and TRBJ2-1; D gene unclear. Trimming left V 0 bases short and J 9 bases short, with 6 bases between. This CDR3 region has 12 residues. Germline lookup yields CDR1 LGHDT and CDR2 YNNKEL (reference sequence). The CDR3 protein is CASSQDGFEQFF. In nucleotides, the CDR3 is TGTGCCAGCAGCCAAGATGGGTTTGAGCAGTTCTTC.

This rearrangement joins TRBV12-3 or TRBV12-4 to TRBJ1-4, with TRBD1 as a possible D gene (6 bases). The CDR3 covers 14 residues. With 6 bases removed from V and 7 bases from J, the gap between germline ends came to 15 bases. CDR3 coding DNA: TGTGCCAGCAGGTTACAGGGTTCGATTGAAAAACTGTTTTTT. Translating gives CASRLQGSIEKLFF.